This passage covers 24 T cell receptor beta chains from one sample sequenced in a study of blood T cell repertoires in COVID-19. Some clones are missing from TCRdb's copy, which holds only in-frame ones; the method was immunoSEQ multiplex PCR. The profile covers a few hundred thousand clones, with about nine tenths appearing a single time and around 7.9% taken by the ten largest. Sequenced sample: PBMCs or T cells enriched from blood (not recorded which). These receptors were taken from a woman in her sixties or seventies who had recovered from COVID-19.

V and J are TRBV5-1 and TRBJ2-1; a weak D match, TRBD1 (5 bases). The CDR3 has 15 amino acids. V lost 0 bases and J lost 2, with 9 bases in between. CDR1 is SGHRS and CDR2 is YFSETQ in the germline V gene. CDR3 nucleotide sequence: TGCGCCAGCAGCTTGGTTCAGGGCCCCTACAATGAGCAGTTCTTC. Amino acids: CASSLVQGPYNEQFF.

This chain joins TRBV11-3 and TRBJ2-7, with a weak D call TRBD2 (5 bases). V lost 5 bases, J lost 4 bases, and 18 bases lay in between. The CDR3 is 15 residues long. Germline V lookup: CDR1 SGHNT, CDR2 YENEEA. The CDR3 protein is CASSRPAREGYEQYF. In DNA form, the CDR3 reads TGTGCCAGCAGCCGACCTGCTCGGGAAGGGTACGAGCAGTACTTC.

The rearrangement links TRBV19 to TRBJ1-2; TRBD1 is a possible D gene (6 bases). The V end lost 4 bases, the J end lost 1 base, and 10 bases lay between the germline ends. In germline, CDR1 is LNHDA, CDR2 SQIVND (reference sequence). The length of the CDR3 is 14 residues. The CDR3 DNA follows: TGTGCCAGTAGTACACAGGGATTTAACTATGGCTACACCTTC. The encoded protein is CASSTQGFNYGYTF.

Turning to this clone: The same CDR3 is also encoded by other DNA sequences in this sample. This chain uses TRBV4-1 with TRBJ1-5; the match to TRBD1 covers 7 bases. This CDR3 has 15 amino acids. V gave up 4 bases and J gave up 2 bases; unmatched junction bases: 5. CDR1 and CDR2 (germline): MGHRA, YSYEKL. CDR3 protein: CASSPRQGGNQPQHF. For the CDR3, the DNA is TGCGCCAGCAGCCCCAGACAGGGCGGCAATCAGCCCCAGCATTTT.

The rearrangement links TRBV19 to TRBJ2-1; 8 bases are shared with TRBD2. The CDR3 consists of 14 residues. The ends lost 3 bases at V and 8 bases at J; junction bases unmatched: 6. From germline, CDR1 is LNHDA and CDR2 SQIVND (reference sequence). CDR3 sequence (DNA): TGTGCCAGTAGTATCGGACTAGCTAAAGATGAGCAGTTCTTC. This codes for CASSIGLAKDEQFF. Full variable domain (rest looked up from reference TRBV19 and TRBJ2-1): DGGITQSPKYLFRKEGQNVTLSCEQNLNHDAMYWYRQDPGQGLRLIYYSQIVNDFQKGDIAEGYSVSREKKESFPLTVTSAQKNPTAFYLCASSIGLAKDEQFFGPGTRLTVL.

This sequence joins TRBV16 and TRBJ1-5; 7 bases fit TRBD1. After removal of 3 bases from V and 0 bases from J, the junction contained 5 bases not matched to a gene. The CDR3 covers 16 residues. Germline CDR1 KGHSY, CDR2 FQNENV. The CDR3 DNA follows: TGTGCCAGCAGCCACCTTGGGACAGATAGCAATCAGCCCCAGCATTTT. Translation: CASSHLGTDSNQPQHF.

The V call is TRBV6-5, the J call TRBJ1-3; no definite D call. Trimming removed 2 bases at V and 4 bases at J, with 9 bases between. The CDR3 has 14 residues. Germline CDR1 MNHEY, CDR2 SVGAGI. The CDR3 region has the DNA TGTGCCAGCAGTTACCCGGGGATCGGAAACACCATATATTTT. The encoded protein is CASSYPGIGNTIYF.

In its sample, this clone was seen once. The gene calls are TRBV13 and TRBJ2-7; the match to TRBD1 covers 7 bases. CDR1 PRHDT and CDR2 FYEKMQ come from the germline V gene (reference sequence). The J segment lost 3 bases and the V segment lost 4 bases, leaving 6 bases of the junction unmatched. The CDR3 extends over 14 amino acids. The CDR3 DNA is TGTGCCAGCAGCTCCTATCGACAGGGCTACGAGCAGTACGTC. This gives the protein CASSSYRQGYEQYV.

The gene calls are TRBV28 and TRBJ2-1, with 11 bases aligning to TRBD1. The CDR3 spans 15 residues. The V gene's germline CDR1 is MDHEN and CDR2 SYDVKM. The V segment lost 8 bases and the J segment 6 bases; nucleotides outside the gene matches: 9. The CDR3 reads CASCAPGQGGNEQFF. The CDR3, as DNA: TGTGCCAGCTGCGCACCGGGACAGGGGGGCAATGAGCAGTTCTTC.

The chain couples TRBV2 to TRBJ2-7; tentative D call: TRBD1 (5 bases). The CDR3 runs to 13 residues. Trimming shortened V by 1 base and J by 5 bases, and 9 bases separated the two germline ends. The V gene's germline CDR1 is SNHLY and CDR2 FYNNEI. The CDR3 is CASSEGAGNEQYF. DNA of the CDR3: TGTGCCAGCAGTGAAGGGGCAGGGAACGAGCAGTACTTC.

V usage is TRBV30 and J usage is TRBJ2-6; TRBD1 matches at 10 bases. From germline, CDR1 is GTSNPN and CDR2 SVGIG (reference sequence). The J segment lost 2 bases and the V segment lost 3 bases, leaving 25 bases of the junction unmatched. This CDR3 comprises 23 residues. The CDR3: CAWRLSYGRRGTGVIPGANVLTF. Here the CDR3 DNA reads TGTGCCTGGAGGTTATCATATGGGAGACGCGGGACAGGGGTAATCCCTGGGGCCAACGTCCTGACTTTC.

V usage is TRBV6-5 and J usage is TRBJ1-3; TRBD1 aligns across 9 bases. Germline assignment: CDR1 MNHEY and CDR2 SVGAGI. This CDR3 contains 16 residues. Germline trimming cut 0 bases from V and 3 bases from J; bases unmatched to any gene: 3. CDR3 amino acids: CASSYSLTGGGNTIYF. The DNA of the CDR3 is TGTGCCAGCAGTTACTCGCTGACAGGGGGTGGAAACACCATATATTTT.

The chain joins TRBV28 to TRBJ1-5; 8 bases map to TRBD1. In germline, CDR1 is MDHEN, CDR2 SYDVKM. With V trimmed by 3 bases and J by 3 bases, 4 bases remained unmatched. The CDR3 loop spans 15 amino acids. Here the CDR3 DNA reads TGTGCCAGCAGTTTTGGGACAGGTAACAATCAGCCCCAGCATTTT. It translates to CASSFGTGNNQPQHF. Complete variable domain (other parts from reference TRBV28 and TRBJ1-5): DVKVTQSSRYLVKRTGEKVFLECVQDMDHENMFWYRQDPGLGLRLIYFSYDVKMKEKGDIPEGYSVSREKKERFSLILESASTNQTSMYLCASSFGTGNNQPQHFGDGTRLSIL.

The V and J genes are TRBV20-1 and TRBJ1-2, with D possibly TRBD1 on 6 matching bases. There are 12 residues in the CDR3. Trimming cost V 3 bases and J 8 bases, with 13 bases left between them. Germline CDR1 and CDR2: DFQATT and SNEGSKA (reference sequence). CDR3 DNA: TGCAGTGCTAGTTATCTGGGGGCGGGCTACACCTTC. Amino acids: CSASYLGAGYTF.

This sequence joins TRBV25-1 and TRBJ1-1; D not resolved. CDR3 length: 11 residues. V was shortened by 5 bases and J by 1 base, with 2 bases between the two germline ends. CDR1 MGHDK and CDR2 SYGVNS come from the germline V gene. CDR3 sequence reads: CASSQNTEAFF. As DNA, the CDR3 is TGTGCCAGCAGTCAGAACACTGAAGCTTTCTTT.

In the case of this clone: Other DNA sequences in this specimen translate into the identical CDR3. V usage is TRBV11-3 and J usage is TRBJ1-4; 7 bases map to TRBD1. The CDR3 spans 14 residues. CDR1 and CDR2 from the germline V gene are SGHNT and YENEEA. After removal of 1 base from V and 6 bases from J, the junction contained 2 bases not matched to a gene. The CDR3 sequence is CASSLGTGDEKLFF. CDR3 coding DNA: TGTGCCAGCAGCTTAGGGACAGGAGATGAAAAACTGTTTTTT.

This chain connects TRBV18 to TRBJ1-1, with TRBD1 identical over 10 bases. CDR1 and CDR2 (germline): KGHSH, LQKENI. The CDR3 extends over 16 amino acids. V was pared by 3 bases and J by 2 bases, with 6 bases of the junction left unmatched. CDR3 in DNA: TGTGCCAGCTCACCCTGGACAGGGGGAATAAACACTGAAGCTTTCTTT. It codes for CASSPWTGGINTEAFF.

Comments on this clone: At the DNA level, this CDR3 is encoded by other sequences in the same sample as well. The chain is built from TRBV6-5 and TRBJ2-5; 10 bases line up with TRBD2. V lost 0 bases to trimming and J lost 2 bases; unmatched junction nucleotides: 3. Germline lookup yields CDR1 MNHEY and CDR2 SVGAGI. The CDR3 extends over 16 amino acids. CDR3 residues: CASSYSSSGGQETQYF. The CDR3 DNA reads TGTGCCAGCAGTTACTCTTCTAGCGGGGGTCAAGAGACCCAGTACTTC.

This chain links TRBV18 with TRBJ2-7; D is uncertain. V was shortened by 6 bases and J by 5 bases, with 20 bases between the two germline ends. CDR1 is KGHSH, CDR2 LQKENI, per germline. This CDR3 contains 15 residues. CDR3 sequence (DNA): TGTGCCAGCTCCCTAAAATTGACATTCTTCGACGAGCAGTACTTC. Translation gives CASSLKLTFFDEQYF.

This clone came up a few times. The rearrangement uses TRBV24-1 and TRBJ1-4, with D perhaps matching TRBD1 (6 bases). This CDR3 comprises 14 residues. Trimming cost V 3 bases and J 8 bases, with 12 bases left between them. Looked up from germline, CDR1 is KGHDR and CDR2 is SFDVKD. The CDR3 is CATSDPGQSEKLFF. The CDR3 bases are TGTGCCACCAGTGATCCGGGACAAAGCGAAAAACTGTTTTTT.

A word on this clone: This sample includes further DNA sequences coding for the same CDR3. The chain is built from TRBV3-1 (or the pseudogene TRBV3-2) and TRBJ1-2; D is uncertain. This CDR3 has 14 amino acids. V shed 1 base and J shed 0 bases, with 6 bases lying between them. CDR1 is LGHDT, CDR2 YNNKEL, per germline (reference sequence). CDR3 sequence: CASSQGASNYGYTF. DNA of the CDR3: TGTGCCAGCAGCCAAGGCGCTTCTAACTATGGCTACACCTTC.

CDR3 in amino acids: CASSLMGETYEQYF. CDR3 nucleotides: TGTGCCAGCAGCCTTATGGGCGAGACCTACGAGCAGTACTTC. The rearrangement links TRBV3-1 (or the pseudogene TRBV3-2) to TRBJ2-7, with D uncertain. The CDR3 runs to 14 residues. Germline lookup yields CDR1 LGHDT and CDR2 YNNKEL (reference sequence). Trimming stripped 4 bases from V and 2 bases from J, with 12 bases between.

The V and J genes are TRBV11-3 and TRBJ2-3; tentatively, D is TRBD2 (5 bases). Trimming removed 3 bases from V and 6 bases from J, with 7 bases in between. This CDR3 comprises 12 residues. Germline lookup yields CDR1 SGHNT and CDR2 YENEEA. The CDR3 nucleotides read TGTGCCAGCAGCTTCTCGGGGGATACGCAGTATTTT. As protein: CASSFSGDTQYF.

V gene TRBV18 combines with J gene TRBJ2-1; 9 bases are a match to TRBD1. Germline V gives CDR1 KGHSH, CDR2 LQKENI. The length of the CDR3 is 15 residues. V was pared by 6 bases and J by 5 bases, with 8 bases of the junction left unmatched. DNA for the CDR3: TGTGCCAGCTCCTCGGGACAGGGCCGCAACAATGAGCAGTTCTTC. Its protein product is CASSSGQGRNNEQFF.